The 22 T cell receptor beta chains below were found in one sample sequenced in a study of T-cell memory formation after mild COVID-19. TCRdb re-derived calls from the 5' RACE reads in MiXCR, one entry per CDR3 protein. The table lists around 250,000 distinct CDR3 sequences, approximately 15% of them singletons, with over 2% in the top ten. Material: PBMCs or a T cell subset sorted from them (not recorded which). These receptor sequences come from an adult woman who had mild COVID-19 (a few samples of this study predate the infection). Cell type and time point are not known.

This clonotype was counted a few times. J is TRBJ2-1 and V is TRBV7-8; D ambiguous. V lost 1 base to trimming and J lost 0 bases, with 16 bases between them. Germline values: CDR1 SGHVS, CDR2 FQNEAQ. This CDR3 has 18 residues. The CDR3 DNA follows: TGTGCCAGCAGCTTAGGGCTAGGTTCTTCGAGCTCCTACAATGAGCAGTTCTTC. Its translation: CASSLGLGSSSSYNEQFF.

This clonotype was seen a handful of times. The chain joins TRBV6-2 or TRBV6-3 to TRBJ2-7; D is perhaps TRBD2 (5 bases). The CDR3 is made up of 15 amino acids. Deletions cut 2 bases from V and 3 bases from J, with 14 bases between. CDR1 is MNHEY and CDR2 is SVGEGT in the germline V gene. For the CDR3, the DNA is TGTGCCAGCAGTTACGCCCGGCGGGCCAACTACGAGCAGTACTTC. Its protein product is CASSYARRANYEQYF.

This clonotype has a handful of counts. This chain uses TRBV18 with TRBJ2-4, with 9 nucleotides matching TRBD1. CDR1 is KGHSH, CDR2 LQKENI, per germline. CDR3 length equals 16 residues. V was clipped by 4 bases and J by 0 bases; unmatched bases: 4. This CDR3 is CASSLPGQGAKNIQYF. DNA for the CDR3: TGTGCCAGCTCACTCCCGGGACAGGGAGCCAAAAACATTCAGTACTTC.

The chain recombines TRBV10-2 with TRBJ2-5; the match to TRBD2 covers 8 bases. V shed 3 bases, J shed 5 bases, and the junction held 8 bases outside the gene matches. The CDR3 is made up of 15 amino acids. Germline V gene lookup returns CDR1 WSHSY and CDR2 SAAADI. CDR3 sequence (DNA): TGCGCCAGCAGTGAAAGTTGGACTAGCATTGAGACCCAGTACTTC. Its protein is CASSESWTSIETQYF.

This clonotype was detected many times. V and J are TRBV30 and TRBJ2-7, with 8 bases lining up with TRBD2. This CDR3 spans 12 amino acids. The germline V gene encodes CDR1 GTSNPN and CDR2 SVGIG (reference sequence). Germline trimming cut 8 bases from V and 3 bases from J; bases unmatched to any gene: 6. The CDR3 DNA reads TGTGCCCTTAGCGGGGCATACTACGAGCAGTACTTC. Translated: CALSGAYYEQYF.

J is TRBJ1-1 and V is TRBV3-1, with a weak D call TRBD1 (5 bases). The V end was cut by 1 base, the J end by 6 bases, with 9 bases between. Germline CDR1 reads LGHDT; CDR2 reads YNNKEL (reference sequence). The CDR3 has 13 residues. The CDR3 region has the DNA TGTGCCAGCAGCCAAGCAGGGCGTTCTGAAGCTTTCTTT. Translated, it gives CASSQAGRSEAFF.

This clonotype has a handful of counts. The rearrangement joins TRBV5-1 to TRBJ2-2; D may match TRBD1 or TRBD2 (5 bases each). Between the trimmed V and J ends, which lost 2 bases and 6 bases, there was a span of 14 bases. There are 15 residues in the CDR3. Germline V gives CDR1 SGHRS, CDR2 YFSETQ. The CDR3 sequence: CASSFGDRLAGELFF. The CDR3 DNA sequence: TGCGCCAGCAGCTTTGGGGACCGTCTGGCCGGGGAGCTGTTTTTT. The entire variable domain, with the rest obtained from reference TRBV5-1 and TRBJ2-2, is as follows: KAGVTQTPRYLIKTRGQQVTLSCSPISGHRSVSWYQQTPGQGLQFLFEYFSETQRNKGNFPGRFSGRQFSNSRSEMNVSTLELGDSALYLCASSFGDRLAGELFFGEGSRLTVL.

This clonotype was detected a few times. The chain recombines TRBV5-1 with TRBJ2-3; D is perhaps TRBD1 (6 bases). The CDR3 sequence is 14 residues long. Germline V gives CDR1 SGHRS, CDR2 YFSETQ. V lost 3 bases, J lost 2 bases, and 10 bases lay in between. CDR3 sequence reads: CASSSGTPTDTQYF. Here the CDR3 DNA reads TGCGCCAGCAGCTCGGGGACACCCACAGATACGCAGTATTTT.

This clonotype was picked up a small number of times. The V and J genes are TRBV25-1 and TRBJ2-7, with D tentatively TRBD1 (6 bases). Germline V CDR1 and CDR2: MGHDK, SYGVNS. The CDR3 is 14 amino acids. V shed 6 bases and J shed 1 base, with 13 bases lying between them. CDR3 loop: CASRAGEISYEQYF. CDR3 coding DNA: TGTGCCAGCAGGGCAGGGGAGATATCCTACGAGCAGTACTTC.

The chain carries TRBV3-1 and TRBJ2-3; 10 nucleotides line up with TRBD2. CDR1 and CDR2 from the germline V gene are LGHDT and YNNKEL (reference sequence). The CDR3 is made up of 17 amino acids. The V and J ends lost 3 bases and 1 base, in that order; junction bases with no gene match: 7. CDR3 amino acids: CASSHPTSGLRTDTQYF. Written as DNA, the CDR3 is TGTGCCAGCAGCCACCCGACTAGCGGGTTACGCACAGATACGCAGTATTTT.

V usage is TRBV20-1 and J usage is TRBJ2-7, with no clear D. The CDR3 has 11 residues. Trimming took off 3 bases at V and 2 bases at J, with 5 bases between the two ends. CDR1 is DFQATT, CDR2 SNEGSKA, per germline (reference sequence). CDR3 sequence: CSASDAYEQYF. The CDR3 nucleotides read TGCAGTGCTAGTGATGCCTACGAGCAGTACTTC.

Only a few counts were recorded for this clonotype. The chain is built from TRBV7-2 and TRBJ1-1; D is unresolved. The V end lost 11 bases, the J end lost 3 bases, and 13 bases lay between the germline ends. Germline-derived CDR1 and CDR2 are SGHTA and FQGNSA. The CDR3 loop spans 12 amino acids. CDR3 region: CASARSHTEAFF. The CDR3 DNA reads as TGTGCCTCAGCAAGGTCCCACACTGAAGCTTTCTTT. The whole variable domain, remainder taken from reference TRBV7-2 and TRBJ1-1, is GAGVSQSPSNKVTEKGKDVELRCDPISGHTALYWYRQSLGQGLEFLIYFQGNSAPDKSGLPSDRFSAERTGGSVSTLTIQRTQQEDSAVYLCASARSHTEAFFGQGTRLTVV.

This clonotype was observed many times. J is TRBJ2-1 and V is TRBV5-1, with 8 bases identical to TRBD2. CDR1 and CDR2 from the germline V gene are SGHRS and YFSETQ. The CDR3 extends over 15 amino acids. The V and J ends lost 2 bases and 8 bases, in that order; junction bases with no gene match: 9. The CDR3 loop reads CASSLSGGAWDEQFF. The CDR3 DNA reads as TGCGCCAGCAGCTTATCGGGGGGGGCCTGGGATGAGCAGTTCTTC. The variable domain in full, with the rest retrieved from reference TRBV5-1 and TRBJ2-1, is KAGVTQTPRYLIKTRGQQVTLSCSPISGHRSVSWYQQTPGQGLQFLFEYFSETQRNKGNFPGRFSGRQFSNSRSEMNVSTLELGDSALYLCASSLSGGAWDEQFFGPGTRLTVL.

J is TRBJ1-3 and V is TRBV7-2; D may be TRBD1 (6 bases). The germline V gene encodes CDR1 SGHTA and CDR2 FQGNSA. The CDR3 contains 16 residues. With 4 bases removed from V and 3 bases from J, the gap between germline ends came to 16 bases. This CDR3 reads CASSSGGAGSGNTIYF. DNA for the CDR3: TGTGCCAGCAGCTCGGGGGGGGCAGGTAGTGGAAACACCATATATTTT.

The chain has TRBV9 and TRBJ1-1, with 11 bases that match TRBD1. The CDR3 consists of 16 residues. The J segment lost 3 bases and the V segment lost 2 bases, leaving 6 bases of the junction unmatched. Germline assignment: CDR1 SGDLS and CDR2 YYNGEE. The CDR3 loop is CASSVGTGGPDTEAFF. CDR3 nucleotide sequence: TGTGCCAGCAGCGTTGGGACAGGGGGTCCGGACACTGAAGCTTTCTTT. Full variable domain (outside the CDR3, taken from reference TRBV9 and TRBJ1-1): DSGVTQTPKHLITATGQRVTLRCSPRSGDLSVYWYQQSLDQGLQFLIQYYNGEERAKGNILERFSAQQFPDLHSELNLSSLELGDSALYFCASSVGTGGPDTEAFFGQGTRLTVV.

There are a few counts of this clonotype. This sequence joins TRBV19 and TRBJ1-3; D ambiguous. The CDR3 covers 16 residues. In germline, CDR1 is LNHDA, CDR2 SQIVND (reference sequence). Between the trimmed V and J ends, which lost 5 bases and 0 bases, there was a span of 14 bases. This CDR3 reads CASSETWKISGNTIYF. The CDR3 nucleotides are TGTGCCAGTAGTGAGACATGGAAGATCTCTGGAAACACCATATATTTT.

This clonotype was counted ten times or more. The rearrangement links TRBV6-1 to TRBJ1-2; D unresolved. The CDR3 sequence is 11 residues long. Trimming pared 5 bases from V and 0 bases from J, leaving 1 base between. Germline-derived CDR1 and CDR2 are MNHNS and SASEGT. CDR3 amino acids: CASSTNYGYTF. DNA of the CDR3: TGTGCCAGCAGTACTAACTATGGCTACACCTTC.

Comments on this clonotype: A much larger clone is a single base away; this may be a read error. The CDR3 here is CASNLGGSTDTQYF. The CDR3 DNA reads as TGTGCCAGCAACCTCGGGGGGAGCACAGATACGCAGTATTTT. V is TRBV7-2 and J is TRBJ2-3; 7 bases agree with TRBD2. The CDR3 extends over 14 amino acids. Trimming removed 7 bases from V and 0 bases from J; junction bases left unmatched: 4. Germline values: CDR1 SGHTA, CDR2 FQGNSA. Full variable domain (outside the CDR3, taken from reference TRBV7-2 and TRBJ2-3): GAGVSQSPSNKVTEKGKDVELRCDPISGHTALYWYRQSLGQGLEFLIYFQGNSAPDKSGLPSDRFSAERTGGSVSTLTIQRTQQEDSAVYLCASNLGGSTDTQYFGPGTRLTVL.

V is TRBV3-1 and J is TRBJ2-7; the D gene is possibly TRBD2 (6 bases). CDR3 length equals 13 residues. Germline V gene lookup returns CDR1 LGHDT and CDR2 YNNKEL (reference sequence). The V end was cut by 0 bases, the J end by 13 bases, with 16 bases between. The CDR3: CASSQEGGGATYF. The CDR3 nucleotides are TGTGCCAGCAGCCAAGAGGGGGGAGGCGCTACCTACTTC.

The chain is built from TRBV12-3 or TRBV12-4 and TRBJ1-4; unclear D gene. The V end was cut by 1 base, the J end by 3 bases, with 6 bases between. The CDR3 runs to 14 residues. CDR3 protein: CASSLGFPNEKLFF. CDR3 nucleotides: TGTGCCAGCAGTTTAGGGTTCCCTAATGAAAAACTGTTTTTT.

This clonotype was seen many times. This rearrangement joins TRBV11-1 to TRBJ2-7; 7 nucleotides match TRBD2. J was trimmed by 9 bases and V by 2 bases; bases with no gene match: 4. The CDR3 is made up of 12 amino acids. The germline CDR1 and CDR2 sequences are SGHAT and FQDESV (reference sequence). The CDR3 DNA follows: TGTGCCAGCAGCTTATCGGGAGGAGCGCAGTACTTC. It yields the protein CASSLSGGAQYF.

This clonotype was counted ten times or more. This chain uses TRBV11-2 with TRBJ2-3; D is ambiguous. Germline loops: CDR1 SGHAT, CDR2 FQNNGV. CDR3 length: 10 residues. The germline V and J ends were trimmed by 5 bases and 7 bases, with 4 bases remaining between them. CDR3 protein: CASSLNTQYF. The CDR3 DNA is TGTGCCAGCAGCCTAAATACGCAGTATTTT.